One sample yielded the 24 T cell receptor beta chains listed below, sequenced in a study of blood T cell repertoires in COVID-19. Measured with immunoSEQ multiplex PCR; TCRdb has only the in-frame clones, and not every one. Here the sample spans around 81,000 clones, 84% being singletons. Specimen: peripheral blood. The receptors were gathered from a human donor in a cohort sampled during active COVID-19.

This sequence joins TRBV4-1 and TRBJ2-5, with TRBD2 as a possible D gene (5 bases). The V gene lost 2 bases and the J gene lost 9 bases, with 25 bases spanning the gap. Germline CDR1 reads MGHRA; CDR2 reads YSYEKL. The CDR3 spans 17 residues. The CDR3 sequence is CASSQQNFAGPRGAQYF. The CDR3 bases are TGCGCCAGCAGCCAACAAAACTTTGCCGGGCCCCGGGGAGCCCAGTACTTC.

The rearrangement uses TRBV7-9 and TRBJ2-2; no clear D gene. The V gene's germline CDR1 is SEHNR and CDR2 FQNEAQ (reference sequence). Trimming stripped 1 base from V and 8 bases from J, with 11 bases between. The CDR3 is made up of 14 amino acids. CDR3 protein: CASSLGQNVGELFF. DNA of the CDR3: TGTGCCAGCAGCTTAGGTCAAAATGTGGGGGAGCTGTTTTTT. The full variable domain, rest sourced from reference TRBV7-9 and TRBJ2-2, is DTGVSQNPRHKITKRGQNVTFRCDPISEHNRLYWYRQTLGQGPEFLTYFQNEAQLEKSRLLSDRFSAERPKGSFSTLEIQRTEQGDSAMYLCASSLGQNVGELFFGEGSRLTVL.

This chain links TRBV2 with TRBJ1-4; TRBD1 matches at 9 bases. V lost 6 bases to trimming and J lost 4 bases; unmatched junction nucleotides: 9. The CDR3 totals 16 residues. Germline CDR1 reads SNHLY; CDR2 reads FYNNEI. CDR3: CASRRTGALVNEKLFF. DNA of the CDR3: TGTGCCAGCAGAAGGACAGGGGCCCTTGTTAATGAAAAACTGTTTTTT.

The chain employs TRBV24-1 and TRBJ1-1; 7 nucleotides align to TRBD1. The germline V gene encodes CDR1 KGHDR and CDR2 SFDVKD. The V segment lost 7 bases and the J segment 2 bases; nucleotides outside the gene matches: 6. The CDR3 spans 14 residues. CDR3 sequence (DNA): TGTGCCACCAGCCACCGGGACAGAAACACTGAAGCTTTCTTT. Residues: CATSHRDRNTEAFF.

At least ten counts were recorded for this clone. The chain combines TRBV5-4 with TRBJ1-3; TRBD1 matches at 8 bases. With 4 bases clipped from V and 0 bases from J, the junction kept 6 bases outside the gene matches. The CDR3 contains 16 residues. From germline, CDR1 is SGHNT and CDR2 YYREEE (reference sequence). The CDR3 DNA reads TGTGCCAGCAGCAGCCCGGGACAGGACTCTGGAAACACCATATATTTT. Protein product: CASSSPGQDSGNTIYF.

The chain joins TRBV24-1 to TRBJ2-7, with TRBD1 matching over 7 bases. The CDR3 is made up of 12 amino acids. After removal of 12 bases from V and 5 bases from J, the junction contained 9 bases not matched to a gene. The germline gives CDR1 KGHDR, CDR2 SFDVKD. The CDR3 nucleotides read TGTGCCCCCCTAGACAGGGTCAACGAGCAGTACTTC. As protein: CAPLDRVNEQYF.

This clone showed up just once. This chain links TRBV20-1 with TRBJ1-1; 7 bases map to TRBD1. Germline CDR1 and CDR2: DFQATT and SNEGSKA (reference sequence). The CDR3 is made up of 16 amino acids. Trimming removed 3 bases from V and 1 base from J; junction bases left unmatched: 11. This chain's CDR3 is CSASDMTGYGNTEAFF. As DNA, the CDR3 is TGCAGTGCTAGTGACATGACAGGGTACGGGAACACTGAAGCTTTCTTT.

The chain is built from TRBV19 and TRBJ2-7, with 9 bases aligning to TRBD2. The CDR3 contains 14 residues. Trimming at V came to 6 bases and at J to 4 bases, leaving 7 bases not matched to a gene. Germline assignment: CDR1 LNHDA and CDR2 SQIVND (reference sequence). CDR3 sequence (DNA): TGTGCCAGTAGGCGTAGCGGGGGACCGTACGAGCAGTACTTC. Translated, it gives CASRRSGGPYEQYF.

V and J are TRBV19 and TRBJ2-2; the match to TRBD1 covers 10 bases. This CDR3 region has 15 residues. The V gene's germline CDR1 is LNHDA and CDR2 SQIVND (reference sequence). Losses at the gene ends were 6 bases for V and 4 bases for J; bases not matched to a gene: 5. For the CDR3, the DNA is TGTGCCAGTAGAGGGACAGGGGCCGGCACCGGGGAGCTGTTTTTT. Encoded protein: CASRGTGAGTGELFF.

CDR3 protein: CASSLDTGSWSHEQYF. The CDR3 DNA reads TGTGCCAGCAGTTTAGATACAGGGTCTTGGTCTCACGAGCAGTACTTC. This chain joins TRBV27 and TRBJ2-7, with TRBD1 as a possible D gene (6 bases). V was trimmed by 2 bases and J by 5 bases, leaving 19 bases between them. Germline-derived CDR1 and CDR2 are MNHEY and SMNVEV (reference sequence). CDR3 size: 16 residues.

CDR3 in DNA: TGCGCCAGCAGATACAGCGGGACTAATGAAAAACTGTTTTTT. Encoded protein: CASRYSGTNEKLFF. V and J are TRBV5-1 and TRBJ1-4, with D uncertain. Germline assignment: CDR1 SGHRS and CDR2 YFSETQ. V was shortened by 5 bases and J by 2 bases, with 10 bases between the two germline ends. CDR3 length: 14 residues.

The genes are TRBV30 and TRBJ1-2; D is possibly TRBD1 (6 bases). This CDR3 has 12 amino acids. V dropped 2 bases and J dropped 4 bases, with 8 bases sitting between them. Germline CDR1 is GTSNPN and CDR2 is SVGIG (reference sequence). The CDR3 loop is CAWSSGVYGYTF. The DNA for the CDR3 is TGTGCCTGGAGTTCAGGGGTCTATGGCTACACCTTC.

V is TRBV7-8 and J is TRBJ1-5; no firm D call. The germline V gene encodes CDR1 SGHVS and CDR2 FQNEAQ. This CDR3 comprises 16 residues. V was pared by 1 base and J by 3 bases, with 13 bases between. The CDR3 nucleotides are TGTGCCAGCAGCTTAGACAACGTTACCCCCAATCAGCCCCAGCATTTT. This encodes CASSLDNVTPNQPQHF. The full variable domain, its missing parts supplied by reference TRBV7-8 and TRBJ1-5, is GAGVSQSPRYKVAKRGQDVALRCDPISGHVSLFWYQQALGQGPEFLTYFQNEAQLDKSGLPSDRFFAERPEGSVSTLKIQRTQQEDSAVYLCASSLDNVTPNQPQHFGDGTRLSIL.

This chain connects TRBV5-4 to TRBJ2-6, with TRBD1 matching 7 bases. The CDR3 runs 15 residues. Trimming at V came to 4 bases and at J to 4 bases, leaving 5 bases not matched to a gene. CDR1 SGHNT and CDR2 YYREEE come from the germline V gene (reference sequence). The CDR3 coding sequence is TGTGCCAGCAGCAGCGACAGGGCAGGGGCCAACGTCCTGACTTTC. This translates into CASSSDRAGANVLTF.

This clone came up a few times. This chain uses TRBV19 with TRBJ1-6; TRBD1 matches 9 bases. This CDR3 is 14 amino acids long. Germline assignment: CDR1 LNHDA and CDR2 SQIVND (reference sequence). V dropped 1 base and J dropped 9; count of bases not matched to a gene: 1. CDR3 coding DNA: TGTGCCAGTAGTATAGGGACAGGGGTTTCACCCCTCCACTTT. This translates into CASSIGTGVSPLHF.

The chain joins TRBV27 to TRBJ1-2; TRBD1 agrees at 7 bases. Germline V gene data show CDR1 as MNHEY and CDR2 as SMNVEV (reference sequence). This CDR3 has 15 amino acids. V gave up 6 bases and J gave up 7 bases; unmatched junction bases: 14. Written as DNA, the CDR3 is TGTGCCAGCAGCAAATTAGGGGGCGTTGACTTTGGCTACACCTTC. This codes for CASSKLGGVDFGYTF.

The rearrangement links TRBV5-5 to TRBJ2-5; 8 nucleotides agree with TRBD2. This CDR3 comprises 14 residues. Germline V gene data show CDR1 as SGHKS and CDR2 as YYEKEE (reference sequence). The J segment lost 2 bases and the V segment lost 4 bases, leaving 4 bases of the junction unmatched. The CDR3 sequence is CASSRRGVQETQYF. The CDR3 DNA reads as TGTGCCAGCAGCCGGCGGGGGGTACAAGAGACCCAGTACTTC.

The chain combines TRBV28 with TRBJ1-2; 9 bases line up with TRBD1. The V gene's germline CDR1 is MDHEN and CDR2 SYDVKM. The CDR3 has 14 residues. V was clipped by 6 bases and J by 4 bases; unmatched bases: 6. The CDR3 sequence is CASRTGTGPYGYTF. CDR3 sequence (DNA): TGTGCCAGCAGAACGGGGACAGGGCCCTATGGCTACACCTTC.

The chain employs TRBV23-1 and TRBJ2-7, with a possible D match to TRBD1 (7 bases). TRBV23-1 is treated as an ORF (open reading frame) with a function not yet certain. The CDR3 totals 18 residues. Trimming pared 3 bases from V and 7 bases from J, leaving 28 bases between. DNA of the CDR3: TGCGCCAGCAGTCACTCTTATAGTGGAGGGACAGTGTCAAAGGAGCAGTACTTC. This gives the protein CASSHSYSGGTVSKEQYF.

The rearrangement uses TRBV7-9 and TRBJ1-6; possibly TRBD1 for D (6 bases). The germline V gene encodes CDR1 SEHNR and CDR2 FQNEAQ (reference sequence). The CDR3 runs 14 residues. The ends were cut back, 5 bases at V and 4 bases at J, with 9 bases in the middle. CDR3 loop: CASSQDSYNSPLHF. DNA for the CDR3: TGTGCCAGCAGCCAGGACAGTTATAATTCACCCCTCCACTTT.

The CDR3 region has the DNA TGTGCCAGCAGCGTAACAGGGGGGAACTATGGCTACACCTTC. This encodes CASSVTGGNYGYTF. The chain couples TRBV7-9 to TRBJ1-2; 8 nucleotides line up with TRBD1. Trimming removed 5 bases from V and 2 bases from J; junction bases left unmatched: 4. Germline CDR1 reads SEHNR; CDR2 reads FQNEAQ (reference sequence). The length of the CDR3 is 14 residues.

Concerning this clone itself: The same CDR3 is also encoded by other DNA sequences in this sample. This sequence joins TRBV20-1 and TRBJ1-2; no clear D gene. CDR1 and CDR2 from the germline V gene are DFQATT and SNEGSKA (reference sequence). The CDR3 has 10 residues. Trimming pared 1 base from V and 5 bases from J, leaving 2 bases between. The chain's CDR3 is CSARAYGYTF. CDR3 bases: TGCAGTGCTAGAGCATATGGCTACACCTTC.

The chain employs TRBV6-5 and TRBJ1-1; D is undetermined. The V end lost 2 bases, the J end lost 2 bases, and 9 bases lay between the germline ends. Germline V gene sequence: CDR1 MNHEY, CDR2 SVGAGI. This CDR3 is 14 amino acids long. CDR3 sequence: CASSYGGLNTEAFF. In nucleotides, the CDR3 is TGTGCCAGCAGTTACGGAGGTCTTAACACTGAAGCTTTCTTT.

This clone appeared once. The gene calls are TRBV24-1 and TRBJ2-3; perhaps TRBD1 as D (5 bases). The germline V and J ends were trimmed by 6 bases and 0 bases, with 9 bases remaining between them. Germline loops: CDR1 KGHDR, CDR2 SFDVKD. The CDR3 covers 14 residues. CDR3 region: CATSQSGSTDTQYF. The CDR3 nucleotides are TGTGCCACCAGTCAGTCAGGGAGCACAGATACGCAGTATTTT.